One sample yielded the 17 T cell receptor beta chains listed below, sequenced in a study of patients and donors after allogeneic stem cell transplantation. MiXCR was run by TCRdb on the RT-PCR reads, yielding one entry per CDR3 protein. In the table there are about a million distinct CDR3 sequences, roughly 18% of which are singletons. Sequencing used blood, either unsorted or a sorted T cell fraction (not recorded which). The receptor source for this set is a human donor who was either an allogeneic HSCT recipient or a stem cell or donor lymphocyte infusion donor (not recorded which). It is not recorded whose cells these are; they may come from a transplant donor.

This clonotype was counted at least ten times. The V gene is TRBV5-1, the J gene TRBJ1-2; D gene ambiguous. The CDR3 totals 13 residues. V dropped 5 bases and J dropped 2 bases, with 10 bases sitting between them. Germline V CDR1 and CDR2: SGHRS, YFSETQ. Written as DNA, the CDR3 is TGCGCCAGCAGTTCGAACCTGAACTATGGCTACACCTTC. It translates to CASSSNLNYGYTF.

Only a few counts were recorded for this clonotype. The V and J genes are TRBV9 and TRBJ2-1, with 9 bases lining up with TRBD2. CDR3 size: 15 residues. V gave up 2 bases and J gave up 9 bases; unmatched junction bases: 9. CDR1 SGDLS and CDR2 YYNGEE come from the germline V gene. The CDR3 region has the DNA TGTGCCAGCAGCGTTGGAATAGCGGGAGTGCTTGAGCAGTTCTTC. Amino acids: CASSVGIAGVLEQFF.

A remark on this clonotype: The conserved closing phenylalanine or tryptophan is absent in this CDR3, likely reflecting a read error. No DNA is shown, since the ends of the CDR3 on it are uncertain; the CDR3 is the one TCRdb lists. This chain joins TRBV11-2 and TRBJ2-5. The CDR3 region is 12 residues in length, termini included. The germline CDR1 and CDR2 sequences are SGHAT and FQNNGV. The CDR3 loop is CASSLDPQSPSA.

The chain carries TRBV4-2 and TRBJ1-1, with D unresolved. The V end was cut by 1 base, the J end by 4 bases, with 13 bases between. Germline CDR1 reads LGHNA; CDR2 reads YNFKEQ. The CDR3 is 15 residues long. CDR3 coding DNA: TGTGCCAGCAGCCAAGTTAAGGAGGTGAGCACTGAAGCTTTCTTT. Residues: CASSQVKEVSTEAFF.

The J gene is TRBJ2-3, the V gene TRBV12-3 or TRBV12-4; no clear D gene. V was shortened by 2 bases and J by 4 bases, with 13 bases between the two germline ends. The CDR3 covers 15 residues. The CDR3 coding sequence is TGTGCCAGCAGTTTAATGGGTCTAGTTCCAGATACGCAGTATTTT. Protein product: CASSLMGLVPDTQYF.

The genes are TRBV20-1 and TRBJ2-1; 12 bases are a match to TRBD2. CDR1 is DFQATT, CDR2 SNEGSKA, per germline (reference sequence). V was clipped by 0 bases and J by 4 bases; unmatched bases: 10. CDR3 length equals 18 residues. The chain's CDR3 is CSARDRESSGGAYNEQFF. The CDR3 nucleotides read TGCAGTGCTAGAGACCGGGAGTCTAGCGGGGGGGCTTACAATGAGCAGTTCTTC.

There are many counts of this clonotype. The rearrangement joins TRBV20-1 to TRBJ1-1; D perhaps matches TRBD1 (6 bases). This CDR3 contains 16 residues. Trimming took 0 bases from V and 5 from J, leaving 19 bases between them. CDR1 and CDR2 from the germline V gene are DFQATT and SNEGSKA (reference sequence). The CDR3 DNA is TGCAGTGCTAGAGATCAGGGCAGGGGTGTGGAGACTGAAGCTTTCTTT. Its translation is CSARDQGRGVETEAFF.

This clonotype turned up a few times. The rearrangement joins TRBV5-4 to TRBJ2-1, with D perhaps matching TRBD1 (5 bases). V lost 2 bases and J lost 0, with 12 bases in between. In germline, CDR1 is SGHNT, CDR2 YYREEE (reference sequence). CDR3 length: 16 amino acids. The CDR3 region has the DNA TGTGCCAGCAGCTTTAGTGGGCAGGGCTCCTACAATGAGCAGTTCTTC. Translation: CASSFSGQGSYNEQFF.

Many counts were recorded for this clonotype. The chain uses TRBV12-3 or TRBV12-4 and TRBJ2-1; D is perhaps TRBD1 or TRBD2 (5 bases each). The CDR3 covers 15 residues. Trimming removed 6 bases from V and 0 bases from J, with 12 bases in between. CDR3 protein: CASRDPGSSYNEQFF. CDR3 sequence (DNA): TGTGCCAGCAGGGATCCAGGGAGCTCCTACAATGAGCAGTTCTTC.

This clonotype was picked up a small number of times. The chain employs TRBV29-1 and TRBJ1-2, with D perhaps matching TRBD1 (6 bases). The CDR3 runs to 12 residues. Germline CDR1 SQVTM, CDR2 ANQGSEA. Trimming took off 7 bases at V and 3 bases at J, with 12 bases between the two ends. Here the CDR3 reads CSARDTHYGYTF. The CDR3 DNA reads TGCAGCGCTAGGGACACCCACTATGGCTACACCTTC.

This clonotype was detected many times. Since a much larger clone is just one base distant, this may be a read error. This chain joins TRBV9 and TRBJ2-6; D remains ambiguous. This CDR3 region has 13 residues. Trimming pared 0 bases from V and 2 bases from J, leaving 0 bases between. Per germline, CDR1 SGDLS and CDR2 YYNGEE. CDR3 protein: CASSVAGANVLTF. As DNA, the CDR3 is TGTGCCAGCAGCGTAGCTGGGGCCAACGTCCTGACTTTC. Full variable domain (remainder filled in from reference TRBV9 and TRBJ2-6): DSGVTQTPKHLITATGQRVTLRCSPRSGDLSVYWYQQSLDQGLQFLIQYYNGEERAKGNILERFSAQQFPDLHSELNLSSLELGDSALYFCASSVAGANVLTFGAGSRLTVL.

This clonotype was observed a few times. The chain employs TRBV11-2 and TRBJ2-5, with TRBD1 as a possible D gene (5 bases). CDR1 is SGHAT and CDR2 is FQNNGV in the germline V gene. The CDR3 is 15 residues long. The V end was cut by 1 base, the J end by 3 bases, with 12 bases between. The CDR3 DNA is TGTGCCAGCAGCTTAGCTTTCCAGGGAAAAGAGACCCAGTACTTC. This codes for CASSLAFQGKETQYF.

This clonotype was seen a few times. The V and J genes are TRBV5-1 and TRBJ2-7; D possibly corresponds to TRBD2 (5 bases). The CDR3 sequence is 13 residues long. The V gene's germline CDR1 is SGHRS and CDR2 YFSETQ. V was shortened by 4 bases and J by 7 bases, with 15 bases between the two germline ends. The CDR3 coding sequence is TGCGCCAGCAGCCTTACCGGGGATTGGGAGCAGTACTTC. Translated: CASSLTGDWEQYF.

The chain carries TRBV5-1 and TRBJ2-3; D perhaps matches TRBD1 (6 bases). Trimming took off 2 bases at V and 3 bases at J, with 16 bases between the two ends. Germline lookup yields CDR1 SGHRS and CDR2 YFSETQ. CDR3 length: 16 residues. The CDR3 sequence is CASSFYTQGRTDTQYF. The CDR3 DNA follows: TGCGCCAGCAGCTTTTATACACAGGGTCGGACAGATACGCAGTATTTT.

This clonotype was detected only a few times. The chain carries TRBV7-9 and TRBJ2-3; D possibly corresponds to TRBD1 (6 bases). Trimming pared 1 base from V and 10 bases from J, leaving 15 bases between. CDR3 size: 14 residues. Germline assignment: CDR1 SEHNR and CDR2 FQNEAQ (reference sequence). Here the CDR3 DNA reads TGTGCCAGCAGCTTAGTTCGGGCGGCAGGGGCGCAGTATTTT. It translates to CASSLVRAAGAQYF.

At least ten counts were recorded for this clonotype. This chain uses TRBV27 with TRBJ2-1; TRBD2 aligns across 12 bases. With V trimmed by 4 bases and J by 5 bases, 3 bases remained unmatched. The germline CDR1 and CDR2 sequences are MNHEY and SMNVEV (reference sequence). The CDR3 has 15 residues. Here the CDR3 DNA reads TGTGCCAGCAGTTGGGGACTAGCGGGCAACAATGAGCAGTTCTTC. This sequence encodes CASSWGLAGNNEQFF.

Only a few counts were recorded for this clonotype. The DNA of the CDR3 is TGCAGTGCTGGGCGACCGGACAGACCTCTAGAGACCCAGTACTTC. It translates to CSAGRPDRPLETQYF. This rearrangement joins TRBV20-1 to TRBJ2-5, with D possibly matching TRBD1 (6 bases). Germline assignment: CDR1 DFQATT and CDR2 SNEGSKA (reference sequence). This CDR3 comprises 15 residues. The germline V and J ends were trimmed by 5 bases and 4 bases, with 20 bases remaining between them.